The 22 T cell receptor beta chains listed next were all sequenced from one sample in a study of T cell responses to AZD1222 COVID-19 vaccine. Assay used: immunoSEQ multiplex PCR; TCRdb lists only in-frame clones, some missing. The table includes 200,000 to 250,000 clones, 94% detected once. Sequenced material: peripheral blood, taken 28 days after the second dose of the MenACWY control vaccine. The receptors come from an adult who received the MenACWY meningococcal vaccine as a control.

The CDR3 nucleotides read TGTGCCACCAGCAGAGATCTCGGGGGAGAAGAGCAGTTCTTC. As protein: CATSRDLGGEEQFF. This chain links TRBV15 with TRBJ2-1; D possibly corresponds to TRBD2 (6 bases). Trimming removed 0 bases from V and 10 bases from J, with 13 bases in between. In germline, CDR1 is LNHNV, CDR2 YYDKDF (reference sequence). CDR3 size: 14 residues.

The count of this clone is one. The chain couples TRBV29-1 to TRBJ1-4; tentatively, D is TRBD1 (6 bases). Germline V gene data show CDR1 as SQVTM and CDR2 as ANQGSEA. The CDR3 extends over 13 amino acids. V was trimmed by 4 bases and J by 5 bases, leaving 11 bases between them. CDR3 protein: CSVGGGLNEKLFF. The CDR3, as DNA: TGCAGCGTTGGGGGGGGGCTCAATGAAAAACTGTTTTTT.

The rearrangement uses TRBV24-1 and TRBJ1-2, with a weak D call TRBD1 (6 bases). The CDR3 loop spans 13 amino acids. Germline CDR1 KGHDR, CDR2 SFDVKD. The V end lost 7 bases, the J end lost 4 bases, and 12 bases lay between the germline ends. The CDR3 sequence is CATRDVTGYGYTF. In DNA form, the CDR3 reads TGTGCCACCAGAGACGTGACAGGCTATGGCTACACCTTC.

This chain joins TRBV19 and TRBJ2-5; 9 bases fit TRBD1. The CDR3 extends over 15 amino acids. CDR1 is LNHDA, CDR2 SQIVND, per germline (reference sequence). The V and J ends lost 0 bases and 5 bases, in that order; junction bases with no gene match: 4. CDR3 region: CASSIDGTGSETQYF. The DNA of the CDR3 is TGTGCCAGTAGTATAGATGGGACAGGGTCCGAGACCCAGTACTTC.

The chain carries TRBV7-9 and TRBJ1-5; D call uncertain. Trimming stripped 5 bases from V and 1 base from J, with 18 bases between. The CDR3 is made up of 17 amino acids. Germline assignment: CDR1 SEHNR and CDR2 FQNEAQ (reference sequence). The CDR3 loop reads CASSTDPATSSNQPQHF. Written as DNA, the CDR3 is TGTGCCAGCAGCACCGATCCGGCCACCTCAAGCAATCAGCCCCAGCATTTT.

The chain combines TRBV25-1 with TRBJ1-2, with D maybe TRBD1 (5 bases). This CDR3 spans 14 amino acids. The V end lost 8 bases, the J end lost 5 bases, and 18 bases lay between the germline ends. Germline CDR1 MGHDK, CDR2 SYGVNS. CDR3 sequence: CASRPQGSRYGYTF. The CDR3 region has the DNA TGTGCCAGCCGCCCCCAGGGATCAAGATATGGCTACACCTTC.

This rearrangement joins TRBV5-8 to TRBJ2-7, with a possible D match to TRBD2 (5 bases). The CDR3 covers 12 residues. Germline loops: CDR1 SGHTS, CDR2 YDEGEE. Between the trimmed V and J ends, which lost 0 bases and 7 bases, there was a span of 8 bases. Here the CDR3 DNA reads TGTGCCAGCAGCTTGGCGTGGAGGGAGCAGTACTTC. This codes for CASSLAWREQYF.

The V and J genes are TRBV7-2 and TRBJ2-1; no clear D. The CDR3 sequence is 12 residues long. The germline gives CDR1 SGHTA, CDR2 FQGNSA. V lost 5 bases and J 7 bases, leaving 9 bases between the germline ends. The CDR3 loop reads CASSQDGNEQFF. In DNA, the CDR3 is TGTGCCAGCAGCCAGGACGGGAATGAGCAGTTCTTC.

J is TRBJ1-6 and V is TRBV7-3; D ambiguous. Germline V gene data show CDR1 as SGHTA and CDR2 as FQGTGA. This CDR3 comprises 14 residues. The germline V and J ends were trimmed by 3 bases and 0 bases, with 3 bases remaining between them. CDR3 DNA: TGTGCCAGCAGCTTGAGCTCCTATAATTCACCCCTCCACTTT. Its protein is CASSLSSYNSPLHF.

V gene TRBV20-1 combines with J gene TRBJ2-1, with D unclear. The CDR3 is made up of 13 amino acids. V was cut by 3 bases and J by 3 bases, with 9 bases left in between. Germline V lookup: CDR1 DFQATT, CDR2 SNEGSKA (reference sequence). CDR3 bases: TGCAGTGCTAGTCCCATCAACTACAATGAGCAGTTCTTC. Amino acids: CSASPINYNEQFF.

This clone was counted a single time. This chain connects TRBV28 to TRBJ2-3, with 12 bases matching TRBD2. The CDR3 runs 21 residues. J was trimmed by 1 base and V by 1 base; bases with no gene match: 15. Germline CDR1 is MDHEN and CDR2 is SYDVKM. The DNA of the CDR3 is TGTGCCAGCAGTTTATTAACCCGTACTAGCGGGAGGATGGGGGGCACAGATACGCAGTATTTT. Translation gives CASSLLTRTSGRMGGTDTQYF.

The chain employs TRBV4-3 and TRBJ1-1; 7 nucleotides align to TRBD1. The CDR3 runs 16 residues. Germline CDR1 reads LGHNA; CDR2 reads YSLEER. After removal of 0 bases from V and 8 bases from J, the junction contained 12 bases not matched to a gene. The CDR3 is CASSQDRTGVGREAFF. The CDR3 coding sequence is TGCGCCAGCAGCCAAGATCGAACAGGGGTTGGGCGGGAAGCTTTCTTT.

J is TRBJ2-2 and V is TRBV5-1; tentatively, D is TRBD2 (5 bases). Germline V gene data show CDR1 as SGHRS and CDR2 as YFSETQ. This CDR3 comprises 17 residues. The germline V and J ends were trimmed by 5 bases and 0 bases, with 17 bases remaining between them. The CDR3 sequence is CASRPRFQRTNTGELFF. CDR3 nucleotide sequence: TGCGCCAGCAGACCCCGTTTTCAGCGGACGAACACCGGGGAGCTGTTTTTT.

The chain links TRBV7-9 to TRBJ2-7; TRBD2 aligns across 11 bases. The germline V gene has CDR1 SEHNR and CDR2 FQNEAQ (reference sequence). This CDR3 region has 16 residues. Unmatched junction bases numbered 13, after V lost 5 bases and J lost 7 bases. The CDR3 DNA reads TGTGCCAGCAGCCCCCTGGGACTAGCGGTGTTCGGGGAGCAGTACTTC. Its translation is CASSPLGLAVFGEQYF.

The chain links TRBV7-9 to TRBJ2-7; a weak D match, TRBD1 (5 bases). The CDR3 contains 12 residues. Trimming pared 3 bases from V and 12 bases from J, leaving 15 bases between. Germline CDR1 SEHNR, CDR2 FQNEAQ (reference sequence). CDR3 bases: TGTGCCAGCAGCTTCGACAGTGCTCGGTGGTACTTC. This encodes CASSFDSARWYF.

The rearrangement joins TRBV3-1 (or the pseudogene TRBV3-2) to TRBJ2-2, with D perhaps TRBD1 (5 bases). The CDR3 runs to 16 residues. The germline V gene encodes CDR1 LGHDT and CDR2 YNNKEL (reference sequence). Trimming took 4 bases from V and 4 from J, leaving 16 bases between them. CDR3 nucleotide sequence: TGTGCCAGCAGCCCTCGGCCCTTTAGGGGCACCGGGGAGCTGTTTTTT. This encodes CASSPRPFRGTGELFF.

The rearrangement uses TRBV29-1 and TRBJ2-1, with 8 bases fitting TRBD1. The germline CDR1 and CDR2 sequences are SQVTM and ANQGSEA. Trimming took 6 bases from V and 4 from J; bases not matched to a gene: 11. CDR3 length equals 15 residues. In nucleotides, the CDR3 is TGCAGCGTCCAAGGGACAGGTCCCTTATACAATGAGCAGTTCTTC. The encoded protein is CSVQGTGPLYNEQFF.

This sequence joins TRBV7-2 and TRBJ1-2, with D perhaps TRBD1 (5 bases). Germline values: CDR1 SGHTA, CDR2 FQGNSA. The CDR3 has 14 residues. The germline V and J ends were trimmed by 4 bases and 8 bases, with 17 bases remaining between them. The chain's CDR3 is CASSSGPGEGGYTF. DNA for the CDR3: TGTGCCAGCAGCTCCGGGCCCGGAGAGGGGGGCTACACCTTC.

The V gene is TRBV21-1, the J gene TRBJ1-4; TRBD1, the table's D call, lacks a check against the DNA. TRBV21-1 is designated a pseudogene. The CDR3 is made up of 14 amino acids. The CDR3 DNA is TGTGCCAGCATACGACAGGGACCTAATGAAAAACTGTTTTTT. It yields the protein CASIRQGPNEKLFF.

This chain connects TRBV5-1 to TRBJ1-3; D is undetermined. V was pared by 1 base and J by 0 bases, with 8 bases between. The CDR3 consists of 15 residues. Germline CDR1 and CDR2: SGHRS and YFSETQ. CDR3 bases: TGCGCCAGCAGCTTGACAGCTCTCTCTGGAAACACCATATATTTT. Its translation is CASSLTALSGNTIYF.

This chain joins TRBV28 and TRBJ2-7; D tentatively fits TRBD1 or TRBD2 (5 bases each). Trimming cost V 6 bases and J 7 bases, with 19 bases left between them. Germline V gene data show CDR1 as MDHEN and CDR2 as SYDVKM. This CDR3 is built from 14 residues. The CDR3 protein is CASSWGSHLMEQYF. CDR3 bases: TGTGCCAGCAGCTGGGGGTCGCATCTGATGGAGCAGTACTTC.

The CDR3 nucleotides read TGTGCCAGTCAGCTTTGGGGAAGCGGGGAGCTGTTTTTT. As protein: CASQLWGSGELFF. The V gene is TRBV7-2, the J gene TRBJ2-2; D is ambiguous. Trimming removed 9 bases at V and 7 bases at J, with 15 bases between. The CDR3 is 13 residues long. CDR1 is SGHTA, CDR2 FQGNSA, per germline.